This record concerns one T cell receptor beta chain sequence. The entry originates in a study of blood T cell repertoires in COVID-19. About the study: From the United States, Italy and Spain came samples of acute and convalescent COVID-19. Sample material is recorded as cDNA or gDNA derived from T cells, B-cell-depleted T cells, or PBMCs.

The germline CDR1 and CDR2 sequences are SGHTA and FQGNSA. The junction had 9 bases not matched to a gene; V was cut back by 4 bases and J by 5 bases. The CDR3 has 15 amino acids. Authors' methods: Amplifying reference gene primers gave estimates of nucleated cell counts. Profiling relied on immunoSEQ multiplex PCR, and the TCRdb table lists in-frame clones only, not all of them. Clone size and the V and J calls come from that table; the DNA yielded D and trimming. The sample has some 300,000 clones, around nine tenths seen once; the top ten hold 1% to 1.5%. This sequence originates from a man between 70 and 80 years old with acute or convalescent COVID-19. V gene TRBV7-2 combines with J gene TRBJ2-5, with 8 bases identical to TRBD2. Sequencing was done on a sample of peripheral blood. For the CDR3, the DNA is TGTGCCAGCAGCTCCCGGCGGGGGGCCGGGGAGACCCAGTACTTC. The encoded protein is CASSSRRGAGETQYF.